This T cell receptor beta chain was sequenced in a study of PD-L1 blockade in urothelial cancer. Overall study context: Samples came from 3 weeks, at the second dose, and 6 weeks into treatment.

This CDR3 comprises 14 residues. Germline V gives CDR1 SNHLY, CDR2 FYNNEI. V dropped 9 bases and J dropped 8 bases, with 20 bases sitting between them. The time point: pretreatment peripheral blood. The method was immunoSEQ multiplex PCR; TCRdb's version includes in-frame clones alone and lacks a portion of them. Counted here are some 90,000 clones, around 89% occurring once; the ten biggest clones make up 0.85% to 1%. The receptor was derived from a woman of 80 years or more with urothelial cancer. The chain carries TRBV2 and TRBJ2-1; weak D call: TRBD2 (7 bases). Specimen: PBMCs, collected around atezolizumab (anti-PD-L1) treatment. CDR3 nucleotides: TGTGCCAGAGGGGGGGAGATGAGCAATCATGAGCAGTTCTTC. It translates to CARGGEMSNHEQFF. Together with reference TRBV2 and TRBJ2-1, the CDR3 gives the full variable domain: EPEVTQTPSHQVTQMGQEVILRCVPISNHLYFYWYRQILGQKVEFLVSFYNNEISEKSEIFDDQFSVERPDGSNFTLKIRSTKLEDSAMYFCARGGEMSNHEQFFGPGTRLTVL.